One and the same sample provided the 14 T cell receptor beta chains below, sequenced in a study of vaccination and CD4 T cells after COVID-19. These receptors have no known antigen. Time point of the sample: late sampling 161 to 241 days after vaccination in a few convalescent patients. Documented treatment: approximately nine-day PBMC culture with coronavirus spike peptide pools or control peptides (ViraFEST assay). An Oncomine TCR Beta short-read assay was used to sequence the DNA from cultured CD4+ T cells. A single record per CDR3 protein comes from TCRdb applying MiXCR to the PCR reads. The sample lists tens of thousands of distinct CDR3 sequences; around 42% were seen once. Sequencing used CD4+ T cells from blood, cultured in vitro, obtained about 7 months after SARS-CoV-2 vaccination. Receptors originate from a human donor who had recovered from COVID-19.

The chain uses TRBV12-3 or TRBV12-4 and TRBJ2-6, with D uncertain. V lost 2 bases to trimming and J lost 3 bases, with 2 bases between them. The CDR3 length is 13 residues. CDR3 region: CASSLLGANVLTF. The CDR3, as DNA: TGTGCCAGCAGTTTACTTGGGGCCAACGTCCTGACTTTC.

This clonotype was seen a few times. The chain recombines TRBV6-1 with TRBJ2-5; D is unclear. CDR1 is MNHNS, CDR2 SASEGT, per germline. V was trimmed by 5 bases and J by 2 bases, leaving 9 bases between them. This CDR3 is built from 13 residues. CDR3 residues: CASSRTVQETQYF. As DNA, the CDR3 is TGTGCCAGCAGTCGTACAGTACAAGAGACCCAGTACTTC.

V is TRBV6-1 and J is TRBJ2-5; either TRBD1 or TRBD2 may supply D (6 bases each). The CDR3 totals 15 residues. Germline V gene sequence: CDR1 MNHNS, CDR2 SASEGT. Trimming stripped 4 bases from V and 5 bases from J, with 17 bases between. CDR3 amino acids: CASSVRGPREETQYF. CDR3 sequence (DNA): TGTGCCAGCAGTGTCAGGGGCCCTCGGGAGGAGACCCAGTACTTC.

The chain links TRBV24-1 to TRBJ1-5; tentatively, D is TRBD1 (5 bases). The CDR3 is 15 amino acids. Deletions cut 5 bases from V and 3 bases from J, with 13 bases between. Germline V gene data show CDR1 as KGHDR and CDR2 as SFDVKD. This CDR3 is CATSAPGQTNQPQHF. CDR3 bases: TGTGCCACCAGTGCCCCGGGGCAGACCAATCAGCCCCAGCATTTT.

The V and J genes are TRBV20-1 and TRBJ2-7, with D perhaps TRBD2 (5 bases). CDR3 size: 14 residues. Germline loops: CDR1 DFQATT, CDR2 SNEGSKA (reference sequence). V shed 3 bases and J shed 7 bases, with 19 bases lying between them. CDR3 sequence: CSASDYTREMEQYF. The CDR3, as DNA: TGCAGTGCTAGCGACTATACCAGAGAGATGGAGCAGTACTTC.

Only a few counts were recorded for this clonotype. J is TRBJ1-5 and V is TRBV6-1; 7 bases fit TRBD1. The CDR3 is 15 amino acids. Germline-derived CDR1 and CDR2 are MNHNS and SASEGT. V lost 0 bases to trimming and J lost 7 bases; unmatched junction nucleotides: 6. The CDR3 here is CASSEAGGIKQPQHF. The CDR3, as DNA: TGTGCCAGCAGTGAAGCAGGGGGCATCAAACAGCCCCAGCATTTT.

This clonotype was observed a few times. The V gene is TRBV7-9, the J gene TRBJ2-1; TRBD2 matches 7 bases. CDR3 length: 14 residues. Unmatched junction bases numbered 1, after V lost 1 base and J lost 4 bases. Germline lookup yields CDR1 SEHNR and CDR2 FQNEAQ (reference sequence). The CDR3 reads CASSLEGGYNEQFF. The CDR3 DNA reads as TGTGCCAGCAGCTTAGAGGGAGGGTACAATGAGCAGTTCTTC.

The CDR3, as DNA: TGCAGTGCTAGAGGGCAGGCCCAGGGGCCCCAGCATTTT. This translates into CSARGQAQGPQHF. The V call is TRBV20-1, the J call TRBJ1-5; D perhaps matches TRBD1 (5 bases). Trimming pared 1 base from V and 9 bases from J, leaving 13 bases between. This CDR3 comprises 13 residues. Germline V gene sequence: CDR1 DFQATT, CDR2 SNEGSKA (reference sequence).

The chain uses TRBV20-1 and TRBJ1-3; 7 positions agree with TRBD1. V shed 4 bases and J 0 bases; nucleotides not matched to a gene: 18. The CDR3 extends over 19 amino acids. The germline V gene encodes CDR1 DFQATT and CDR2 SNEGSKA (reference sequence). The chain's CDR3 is CSAKRPGQTPPYSGNTIYF. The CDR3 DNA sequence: TGCAGTGCTAAGAGACCGGGACAGACTCCTCCGTACTCTGGAAACACCATATATTTT.

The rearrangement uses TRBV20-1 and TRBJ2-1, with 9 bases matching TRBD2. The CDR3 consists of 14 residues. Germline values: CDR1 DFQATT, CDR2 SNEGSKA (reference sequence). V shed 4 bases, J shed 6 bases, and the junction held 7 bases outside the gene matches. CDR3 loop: CSAKLAGLVNEQFF. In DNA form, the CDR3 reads TGCAGTGCTAAACTAGCGGGTCTAGTCAATGAGCAGTTCTTC.

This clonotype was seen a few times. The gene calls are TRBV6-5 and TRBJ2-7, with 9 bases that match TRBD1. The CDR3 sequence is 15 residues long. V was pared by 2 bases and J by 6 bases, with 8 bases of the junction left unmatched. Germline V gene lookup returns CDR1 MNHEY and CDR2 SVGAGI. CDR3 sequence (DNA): TGTGCCAGCAGTTACCGCGCCGGGACAGGGCGCGAGCAGTACTTC. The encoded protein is CASSYRAGTGREQYF.

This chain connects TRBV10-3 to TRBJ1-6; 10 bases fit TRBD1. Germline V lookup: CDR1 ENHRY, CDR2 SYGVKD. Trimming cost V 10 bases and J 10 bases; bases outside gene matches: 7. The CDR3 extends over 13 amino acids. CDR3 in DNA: TGTGCCACCTCGGGACAGGGGAGCTCACCCCTCCACTTT. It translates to CATSGQGSSPLHF.

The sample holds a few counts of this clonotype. The CDR3 sequence is CASRDGSNYGYTF. DNA of the CDR3: TGTGCCAGCAGGGACGGTTCTAACTATGGCTACACCTTC. The chain carries TRBV6-1 and TRBJ1-2; no definite D call. Trimming shortened V by 6 bases and J by 0 bases, and 8 bases separated the two germline ends. The CDR3 has 13 residues. Germline CDR1 is MNHNS and CDR2 is SASEGT.

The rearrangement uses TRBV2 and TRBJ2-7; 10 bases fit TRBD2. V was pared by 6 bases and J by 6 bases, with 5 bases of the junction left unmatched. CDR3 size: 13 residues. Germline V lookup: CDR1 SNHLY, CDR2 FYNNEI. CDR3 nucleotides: TGTGCCAGCAGCCGAACTAGCGGGATCGAGCAGTACTTC. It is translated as CASSRTSGIEQYF.